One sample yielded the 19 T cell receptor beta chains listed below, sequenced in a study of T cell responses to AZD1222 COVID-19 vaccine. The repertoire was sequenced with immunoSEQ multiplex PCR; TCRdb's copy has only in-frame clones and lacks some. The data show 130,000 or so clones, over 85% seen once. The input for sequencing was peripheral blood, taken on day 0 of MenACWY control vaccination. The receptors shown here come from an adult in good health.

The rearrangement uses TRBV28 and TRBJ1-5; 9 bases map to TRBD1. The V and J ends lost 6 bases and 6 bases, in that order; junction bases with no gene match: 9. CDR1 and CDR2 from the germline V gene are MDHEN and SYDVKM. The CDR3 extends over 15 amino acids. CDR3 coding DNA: TGTGCCAGCAGCACCGGGACAGGGTCTACTCAGCCCCAGCATTTT. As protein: CASSTGTGSTQPQHF.

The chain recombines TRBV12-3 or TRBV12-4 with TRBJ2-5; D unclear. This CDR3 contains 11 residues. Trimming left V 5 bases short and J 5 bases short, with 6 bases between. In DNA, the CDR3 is TGTGCCAGCAGTAGGCGGGAGACCCAGTACTTC. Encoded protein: CASSRRETQYF.

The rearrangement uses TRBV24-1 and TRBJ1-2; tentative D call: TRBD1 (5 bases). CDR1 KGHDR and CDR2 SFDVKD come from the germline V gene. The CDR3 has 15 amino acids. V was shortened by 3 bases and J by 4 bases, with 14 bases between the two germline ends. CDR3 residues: CATSDTTDKPYGYTF. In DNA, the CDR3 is TGTGCCACCAGTGATACCACGGACAAACCCTATGGCTACACCTTC.

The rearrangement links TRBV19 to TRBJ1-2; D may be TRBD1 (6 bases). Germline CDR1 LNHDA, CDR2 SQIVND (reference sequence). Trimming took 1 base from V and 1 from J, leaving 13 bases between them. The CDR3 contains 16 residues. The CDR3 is CASSIVVQGHNYGYTF. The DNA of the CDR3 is TGTGCCAGTAGTATAGTGGTACAGGGACATAACTATGGCTACACCTTC.

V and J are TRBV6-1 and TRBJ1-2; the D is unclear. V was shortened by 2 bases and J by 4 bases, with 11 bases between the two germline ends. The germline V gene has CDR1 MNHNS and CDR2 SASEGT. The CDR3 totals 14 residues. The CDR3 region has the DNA TGTGCCAGCAGTGAATGGGAACAGACCTATGGCTACACCTTC. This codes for CASSEWEQTYGYTF.

CDR3 nucleotides: TGTGCAAGTCGCTCAGGGGGCAACTATGGCTACACCTTC. Its translation is CASRSGGNYGYTF. The chain couples TRBV12-2 to TRBJ1-2; no DNA check was done on the table's D call, TRBD1. TRBV12-2 is a recognized pseudogene. This CDR3 comprises 13 residues.

CDR3 in amino acids: CASSPRINYNEQFF. CDR3 bases: TGTGCCAGCAGCCCTAGAATCAACTACAATGAGCAGTTCTTC. This chain connects TRBV27 to TRBJ2-1, with no clear D. The ends were cut back, 6 bases at V and 3 bases at J, with 12 bases in the middle. Germline CDR1 MNHEY, CDR2 SMNVEV (reference sequence). The CDR3 covers 14 residues.

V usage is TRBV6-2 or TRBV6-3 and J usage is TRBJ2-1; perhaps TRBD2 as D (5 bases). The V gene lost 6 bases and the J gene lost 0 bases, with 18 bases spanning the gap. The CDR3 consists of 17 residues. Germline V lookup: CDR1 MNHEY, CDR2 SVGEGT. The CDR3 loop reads CASSPTRRASSYNEQFF. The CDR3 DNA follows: TGTGCCAGCAGCCCTACGCGGCGGGCAAGCTCCTACAATGAGCAGTTCTTC.

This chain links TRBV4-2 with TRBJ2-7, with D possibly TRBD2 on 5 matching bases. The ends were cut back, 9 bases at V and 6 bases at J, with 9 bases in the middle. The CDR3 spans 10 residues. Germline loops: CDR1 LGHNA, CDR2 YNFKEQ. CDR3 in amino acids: CASLGSEQYF. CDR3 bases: TGTGCCAGTCTAGGGAGCGAGCAGTACTTC.

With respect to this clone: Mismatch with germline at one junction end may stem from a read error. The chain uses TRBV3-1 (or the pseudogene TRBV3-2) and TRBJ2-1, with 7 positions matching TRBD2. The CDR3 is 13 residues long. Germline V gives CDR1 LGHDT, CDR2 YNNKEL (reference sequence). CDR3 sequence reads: CASSQDLRTSLIF. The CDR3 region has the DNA TGTGCCAGCAGCCAAGATTTAAGGACTAGTCTAATCTTC.

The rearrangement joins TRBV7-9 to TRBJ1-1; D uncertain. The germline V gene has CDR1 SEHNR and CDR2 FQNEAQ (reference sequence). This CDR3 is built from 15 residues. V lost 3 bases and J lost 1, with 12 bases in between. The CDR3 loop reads CASSLIRRSNTEAFF. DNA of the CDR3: TGTGCCAGCAGCTTGATCAGAAGATCGAACACTGAAGCTTTCTTT.

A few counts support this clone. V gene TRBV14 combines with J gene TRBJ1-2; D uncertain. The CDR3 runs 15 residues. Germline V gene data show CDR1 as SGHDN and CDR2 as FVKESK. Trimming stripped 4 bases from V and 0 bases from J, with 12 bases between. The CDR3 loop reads CASSRANQANYGYTF. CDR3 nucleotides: TGTGCCAGCAGCCGGGCCAACCAAGCTAACTATGGCTACACCTTC.

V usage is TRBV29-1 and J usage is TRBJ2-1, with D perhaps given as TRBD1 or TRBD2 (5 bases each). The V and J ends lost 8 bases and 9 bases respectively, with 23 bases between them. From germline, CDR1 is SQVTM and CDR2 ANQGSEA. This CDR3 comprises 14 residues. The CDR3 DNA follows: TGCAGCCTCTCACCCCCGGGACCGGGCGGTGAGCAGTTCTTC. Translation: CSLSPPGPGGEQFF.

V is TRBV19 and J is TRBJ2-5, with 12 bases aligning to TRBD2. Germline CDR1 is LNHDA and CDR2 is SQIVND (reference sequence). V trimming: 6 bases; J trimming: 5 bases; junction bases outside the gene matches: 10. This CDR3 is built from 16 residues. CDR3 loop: CASSSGLAGPTETQYF. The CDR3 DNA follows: TGTGCCAGTAGCTCAGGACTAGCGGGGCCCACGGAGACCCAGTACTTC.

The CDR3 is CASSQVLSYGYTF. CDR3 sequence (DNA): TGTGCCAGCAGCCAAGTACTGAGCTATGGCTACACCTTC. The rearrangement links TRBV14 to TRBJ1-2; D unclear. The CDR3 has 13 amino acids. Trimming removed 1 base from V and 4 bases from J, with 7 bases in between. Germline CDR1 SGHDN, CDR2 FVKESK.

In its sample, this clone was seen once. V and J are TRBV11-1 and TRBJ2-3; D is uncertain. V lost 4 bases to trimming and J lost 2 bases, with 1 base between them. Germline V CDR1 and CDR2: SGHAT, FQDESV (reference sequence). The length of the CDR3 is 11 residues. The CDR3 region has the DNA TGTGCCAGCAGCTCCACAGATACGCAGTATTTT. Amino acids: CASSSTDTQYF.

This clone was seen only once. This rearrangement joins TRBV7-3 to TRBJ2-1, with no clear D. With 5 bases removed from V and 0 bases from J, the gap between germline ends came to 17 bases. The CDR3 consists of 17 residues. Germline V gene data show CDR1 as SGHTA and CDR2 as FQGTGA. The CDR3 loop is CASSPAWSGSSYNEQFF. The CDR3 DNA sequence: TGTGCCAGCAGCCCAGCGTGGTCGGGTAGCTCCTACAATGAGCAGTTCTTC.

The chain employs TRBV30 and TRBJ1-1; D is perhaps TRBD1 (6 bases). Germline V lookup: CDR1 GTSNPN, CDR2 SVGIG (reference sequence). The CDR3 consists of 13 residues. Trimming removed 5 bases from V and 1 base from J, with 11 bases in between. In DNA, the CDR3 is TGTGCCTGGGGTCCCAGGGGGAACACTGAAGCTTTCTTT. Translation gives CAWGPRGNTEAFF.

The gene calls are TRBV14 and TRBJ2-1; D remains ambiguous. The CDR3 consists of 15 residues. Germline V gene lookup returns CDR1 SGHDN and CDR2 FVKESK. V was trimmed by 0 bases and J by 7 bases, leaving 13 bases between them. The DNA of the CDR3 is TGTGCCAGCAGCCAAGACTCCTCGGTCGGAAATGAGCAGTTCTTC. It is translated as CASSQDSSVGNEQFF.